Here is one TCR beta chain with its context. The antigen is not known. The data derive from a study of glioma-infiltrating T cells after dendritic cell vaccination. About the research overall: At biweekly intervals, patients got three intradermal dendritic cell vaccine injections.

Study-level points and caveats: Estimated pretreatment TIL content predicted outcome after dendritic cell vaccination.

Amplification used 60 V beta primers and 13 J beta primers. Libraries were prepared by immunoSEQ multiplex PCR; TCRdb keeps only in-frame clonotypes and omits some of them. The sample has roughly 82,000 clones, roughly 90% seen once. The sequence came from a human donor with glioblastoma. The material sequenced was blood, taken before dendritic cell vaccination.

For the CDR3, the DNA is TGCGCCAGCAGCTCACCCGGGACTAGGTCTCGATCCTACAATGAGCAGTTCTTC. Translating it yields CASSSPGTRSRSYNEQFF. The chain recombines TRBV5-1 with TRBJ2-1; 8 nucleotides align to TRBD2. Germline V gives CDR1 SGHRS, CDR2 YFSETQ. V lost 3 bases to trimming and J lost 1 base; unmatched junction nucleotides: 12. The CDR3 runs 18 residues. The full variable domain, rest sourced from reference TRBV5-1 and TRBJ2-1, is KAGVTQTPRYLIKTRGQQVTLSCSPISGHRSVSWYQQTPGQGLQFLFEYFSETQRNKGNFPGRFSGRQFSNSRSEMNVSTLELGDSALYLCASSSPGTRSRSYNEQFFGPGTRLTVL.